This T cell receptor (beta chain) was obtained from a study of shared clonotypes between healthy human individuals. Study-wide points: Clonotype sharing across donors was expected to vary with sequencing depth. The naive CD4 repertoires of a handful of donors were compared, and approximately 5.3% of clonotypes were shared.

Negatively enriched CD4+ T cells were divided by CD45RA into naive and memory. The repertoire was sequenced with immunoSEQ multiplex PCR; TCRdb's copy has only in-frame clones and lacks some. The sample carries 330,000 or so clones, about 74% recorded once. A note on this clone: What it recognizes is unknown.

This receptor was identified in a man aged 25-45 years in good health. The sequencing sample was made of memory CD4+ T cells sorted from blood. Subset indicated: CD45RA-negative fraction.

CDR3 coding DNA: TGTGCCAGCAGCTTTAAACCCAAGGGGGAGAACGAGCAGTACTTC. This gives the protein CASSFKPKGENEQYF. This sequence joins TRBV13 and TRBJ2-7, with D possibly being TRBD1 (6 bases). The CDR3 extends over 15 amino acids. CDR1 is PRHDT and CDR2 is FYEKMQ in the germline V gene (reference sequence). Trimming left V 3 bases short and J 5 bases short, with 17 bases between.